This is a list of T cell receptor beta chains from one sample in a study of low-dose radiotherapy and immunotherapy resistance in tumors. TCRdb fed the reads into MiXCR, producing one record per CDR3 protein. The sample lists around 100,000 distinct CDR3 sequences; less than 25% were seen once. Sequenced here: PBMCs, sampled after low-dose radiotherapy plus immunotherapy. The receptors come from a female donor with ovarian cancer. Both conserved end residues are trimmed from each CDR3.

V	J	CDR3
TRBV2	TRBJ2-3	ASSEVPVWQITDTQY
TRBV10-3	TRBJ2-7	AISQNSYEQY
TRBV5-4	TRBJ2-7	ASSPRGGQASYEQY
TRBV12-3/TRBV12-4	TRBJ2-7	ASRGRASYEQY
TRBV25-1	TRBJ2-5	ASSDPLGSQETQY
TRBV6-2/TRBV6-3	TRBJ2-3	ASSPAGGTDTQY
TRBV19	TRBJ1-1	ASGVNTEAF
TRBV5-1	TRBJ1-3	ASSLAPGGTGNTIY
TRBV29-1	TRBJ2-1	SGRGANGNEQF
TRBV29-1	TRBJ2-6	SGRVAGANVLT
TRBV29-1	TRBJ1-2	SVEDLPGARSNT
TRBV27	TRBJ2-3	ASSRTSGSTDTQY
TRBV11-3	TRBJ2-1	ASSLSTSHPYNEQF
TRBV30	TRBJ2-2	ACIRLAGELF
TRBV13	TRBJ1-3	ASHRGAGNTIY
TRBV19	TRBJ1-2	ASSPALGTPETCT
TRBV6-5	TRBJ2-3	ASSPIGGTPFTDTQY
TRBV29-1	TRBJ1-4	SVEIQGTEKLF
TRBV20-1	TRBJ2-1	SALSSGRATNEQF
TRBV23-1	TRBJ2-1	ASSQFRADNEQF
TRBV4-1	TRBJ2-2	ASSQVRGAGELF
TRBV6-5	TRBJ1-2	ASSLQGDGYT
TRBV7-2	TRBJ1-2	ASTRESGPYGYT
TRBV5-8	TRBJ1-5	ASSLRGREPQH
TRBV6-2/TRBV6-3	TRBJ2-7	ASTMDRVAEQY
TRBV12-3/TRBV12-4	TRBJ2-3	ASSPPLLPSDTQY
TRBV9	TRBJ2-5	ASSVGAGGPSQETQY
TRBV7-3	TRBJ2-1	ASSPPGQGNNEQF
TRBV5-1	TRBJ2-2	ASSETGWNTGELF
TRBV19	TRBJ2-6	ASSMDQGPGANVLT
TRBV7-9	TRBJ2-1	ASSLMALTSGFNNEQF
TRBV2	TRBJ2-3	ASSEGVGTDTQY
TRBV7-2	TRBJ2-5	ASSTGGREETQY
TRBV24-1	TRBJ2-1	ATSDHPGQGPNEQF
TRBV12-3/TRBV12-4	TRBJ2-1	ASSLDRSTYNEQF
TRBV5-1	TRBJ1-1	ASSLAPGLNTEAF
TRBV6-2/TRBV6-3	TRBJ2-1	ASSPGNRAGYNEQF
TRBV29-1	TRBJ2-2	SGGHGTGELF
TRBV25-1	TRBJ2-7	ASSGQGAWDEQY
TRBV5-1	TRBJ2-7	ASSLGQSYSYEQY
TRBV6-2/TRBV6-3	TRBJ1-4	ASSSPGDPNEKLF
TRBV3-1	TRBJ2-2	ASSWGNPGELF
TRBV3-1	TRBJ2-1	ASSPGGLAGRNEQF
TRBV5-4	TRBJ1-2	ASSKNRDPYRGYT
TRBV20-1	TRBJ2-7	SAVAGGPRSSYEQY